One TCR beta chain is described in this entry. Its antigen remains unknown. This CDR3 spans 14 amino acids. The V end lost 5 bases, the J end lost 1 base, and 11 bases lay between the germline ends. The germline gives CDR1 MNHNS, CDR2 SASEGT. These data come from a study of vaccination and CD4 T cells after COVID-19. Noted treatment: 10-day PBMC culture with coronavirus spike peptide pools or control peptides (ViraFEST assay). In the ViraFEST assay, peptide-pool expansion preceded TCR sequencing of expanded clonotypes. Convalescent patients tested SARS-CoV-2 PCR positive from March to December 2020, before Alpha, Beta and Delta emerged. Researchers grew the cells for 10 to 11 days and then pulled out CD4+ T cells by negative selection. Researchers used the Oncomine TCR Beta short-read assay to sequence DNA from cultured CD4+ T cells. TCRdb itself ran the PCR reads through MiXCR, one entry per CDR3 protein. The sample yields under 11,000 distinct CDR3 sequences, around 40% seen once.

Study-wide results and caveats: Median SARS-CoV-2-reactive clonotype numbers went up from about 20 to 38, but not significantly.

Sequencing was done on a sample of CD4+ T cells from blood, cultured in vitro. The chain is built from TRBV6-1 and TRBJ2-5; D gene unclear. This TCR came from a human donor who had recovered from COVID-19. Here the CDR3 reads CASSRVGFQETQYF. In DNA, the CDR3 is TGTGCCAGCAGTCGTGTAGGCTTCCAAGAGACCCAGTACTTC.